This T cell receptor beta chain appears in the sequencing data of a study of T cells in Graves' hyperthyroidism and ophthalmopathy. Findings of the study overall: Most thyroid clonotypes that were expanded above 0.001 also turned up in blood.

RNA transcripts yielded amplified TCR beta CDR3 regions. Initially, a first-round RT-PCR of the TCR CDR3 employed the HTBI primer set. TCRdb reanalysed the multiplex PCR reads using MiXCR and keeps one entry per CDR3 protein. Here the sample spans more than 300,000 distinct CDR3 sequences, approximately 14% being singletons. This clonotype appeared many times. The antigen is unknown. The V gene lost 0 bases and the J gene lost 8 bases, with 8 bases spanning the gap. This CDR3 spans 13 amino acids. Germline V gene lookup returns CDR1 MGHRA and CDR2 YSYEKL. Sample: blood. V usage is TRBV4-1 and J usage is TRBJ2-1; perhaps D is TRBD1 or TRBD2 (5 bases each). The receptor's source is a woman aged 25 to 39 with Graves' ophthalmopathy. The CDR3: CASSQDRGHEQFF. DNA for the CDR3: TGCGCCAGCAGCCAAGATCGGGGACATGAGCAGTTCTTC.